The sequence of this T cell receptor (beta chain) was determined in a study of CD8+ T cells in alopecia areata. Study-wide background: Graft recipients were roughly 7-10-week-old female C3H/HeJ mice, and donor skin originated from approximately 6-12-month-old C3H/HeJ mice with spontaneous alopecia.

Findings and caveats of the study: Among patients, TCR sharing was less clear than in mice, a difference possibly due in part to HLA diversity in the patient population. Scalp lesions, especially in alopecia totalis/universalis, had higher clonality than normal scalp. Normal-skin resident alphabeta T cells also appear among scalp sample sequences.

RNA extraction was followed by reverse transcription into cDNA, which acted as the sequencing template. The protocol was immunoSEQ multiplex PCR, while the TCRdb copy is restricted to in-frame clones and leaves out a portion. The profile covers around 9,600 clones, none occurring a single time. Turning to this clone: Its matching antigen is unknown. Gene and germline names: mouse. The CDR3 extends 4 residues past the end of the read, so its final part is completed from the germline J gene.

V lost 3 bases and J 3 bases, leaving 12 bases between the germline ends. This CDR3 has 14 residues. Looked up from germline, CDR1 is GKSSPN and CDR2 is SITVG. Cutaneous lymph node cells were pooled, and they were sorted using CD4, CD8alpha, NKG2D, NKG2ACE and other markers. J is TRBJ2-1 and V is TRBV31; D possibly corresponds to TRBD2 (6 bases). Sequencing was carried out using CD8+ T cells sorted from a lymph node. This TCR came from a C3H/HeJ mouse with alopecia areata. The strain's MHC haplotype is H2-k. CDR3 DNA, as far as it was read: TGTGCCTGGAGACGCTGGGGCATCTATGCT. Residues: CAWRRWGIYA. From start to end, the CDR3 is CAWRRWGIYAEQFF.